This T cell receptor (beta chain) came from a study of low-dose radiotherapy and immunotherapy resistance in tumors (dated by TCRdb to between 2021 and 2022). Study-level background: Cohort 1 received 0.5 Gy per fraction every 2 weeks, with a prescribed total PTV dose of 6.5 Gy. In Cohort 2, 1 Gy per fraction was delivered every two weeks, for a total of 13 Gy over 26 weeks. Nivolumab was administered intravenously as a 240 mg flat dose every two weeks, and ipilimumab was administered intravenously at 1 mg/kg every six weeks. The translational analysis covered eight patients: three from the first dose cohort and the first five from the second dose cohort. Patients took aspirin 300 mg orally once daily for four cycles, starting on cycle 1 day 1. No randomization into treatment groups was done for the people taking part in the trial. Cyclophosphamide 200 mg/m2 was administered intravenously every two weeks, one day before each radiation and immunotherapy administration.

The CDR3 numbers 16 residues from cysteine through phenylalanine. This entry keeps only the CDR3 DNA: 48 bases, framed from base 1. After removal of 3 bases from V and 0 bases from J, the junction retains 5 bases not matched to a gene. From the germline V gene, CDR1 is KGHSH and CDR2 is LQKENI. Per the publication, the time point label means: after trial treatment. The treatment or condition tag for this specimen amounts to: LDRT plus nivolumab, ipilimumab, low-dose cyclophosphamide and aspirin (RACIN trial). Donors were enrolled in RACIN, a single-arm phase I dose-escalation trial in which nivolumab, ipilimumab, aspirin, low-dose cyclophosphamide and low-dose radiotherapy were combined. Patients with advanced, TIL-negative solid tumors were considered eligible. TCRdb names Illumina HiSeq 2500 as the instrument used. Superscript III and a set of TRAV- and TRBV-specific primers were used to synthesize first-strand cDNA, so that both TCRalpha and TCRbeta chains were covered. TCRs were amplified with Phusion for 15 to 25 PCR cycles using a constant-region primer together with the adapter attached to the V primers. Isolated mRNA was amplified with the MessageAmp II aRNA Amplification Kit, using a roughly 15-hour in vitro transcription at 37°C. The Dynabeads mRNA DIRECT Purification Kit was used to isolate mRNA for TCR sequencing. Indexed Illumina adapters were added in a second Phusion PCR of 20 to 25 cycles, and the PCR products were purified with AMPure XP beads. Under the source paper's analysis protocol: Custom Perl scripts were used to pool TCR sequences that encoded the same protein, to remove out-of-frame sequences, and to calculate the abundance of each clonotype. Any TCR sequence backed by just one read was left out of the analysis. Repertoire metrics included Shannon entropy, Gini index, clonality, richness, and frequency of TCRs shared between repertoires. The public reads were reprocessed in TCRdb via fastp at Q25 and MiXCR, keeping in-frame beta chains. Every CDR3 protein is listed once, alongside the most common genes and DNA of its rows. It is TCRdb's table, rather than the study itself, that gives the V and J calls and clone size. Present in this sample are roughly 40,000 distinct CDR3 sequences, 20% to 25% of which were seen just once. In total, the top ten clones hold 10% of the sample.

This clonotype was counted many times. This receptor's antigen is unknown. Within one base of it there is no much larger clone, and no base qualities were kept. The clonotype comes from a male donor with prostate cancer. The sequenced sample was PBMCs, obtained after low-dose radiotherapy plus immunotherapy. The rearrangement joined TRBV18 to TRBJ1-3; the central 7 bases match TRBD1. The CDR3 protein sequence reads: CASSPSGGNSGNTIYF. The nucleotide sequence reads TGTGCCAGCTCACCGTCAGGGGGAAACTCTGGAAACACCATATATTTT.